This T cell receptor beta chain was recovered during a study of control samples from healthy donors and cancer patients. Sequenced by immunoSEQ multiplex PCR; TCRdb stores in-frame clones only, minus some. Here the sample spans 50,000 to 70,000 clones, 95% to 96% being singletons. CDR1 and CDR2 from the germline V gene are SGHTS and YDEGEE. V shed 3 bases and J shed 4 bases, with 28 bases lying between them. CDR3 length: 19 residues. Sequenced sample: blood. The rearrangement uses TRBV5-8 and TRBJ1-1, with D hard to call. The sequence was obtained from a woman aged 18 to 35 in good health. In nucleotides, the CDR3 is TGTGCCAGCAGCTCGGGCCTAGCAGGATGGGTAAGACCATCCACTGAAGCTTTCTTT. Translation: CASSSGLAGWVRPSTEAFF.